The rows below give T cell receptor beta chains drawn from one sample of a study of blood T cells in healthy people across ages. TCRdb re-called the 5' RACE reads through MiXCR, storing one row per CDR3 protein. The table records approximately 800,000 distinct CDR3 sequences, less than 70% of them present only once. Sequenced sample: blood. These receptor sequences come from a man of 80 years or more in good health. Each CDR3 is given with its conserved first and last residue. The D gene is left open where the match is weak. Clone size is shown for a subset of rows, as once, few, many or a class of expanded clone.

clone_size,j_call,v_call,d_call,cdr3_nt,cdr3_aa
NA,TRBJ2-3,TRBV24-1,NA,TGTGCCACCAGTGACCCAGGGCCAAAGAGAGCAGATACGCAGTATTTT,CATSDPGPKRADTQYF
NA,TRBJ2-7,TRBV28,NA,TGTGCCAGCAGTTTTATCGGCGGGGACGAGGGATCCTACGAGCAGTACTTC,CASSFIGGDEGSYEQYF
NA,TRBJ1-5,TRBV12-3/TRBV12-4,TRBD1,TGTGCCAGCTTGGGACAGTTTAATCAGCCCCAGCATTTT,CASLGQFNQPQHF
few,TRBJ2-7,TRBV7-2,TRBD2,TGTGCCAGCAGGACTAGCGACGAGCAGTACTTC,CASRTSDEQYF
few,TRBJ2-3,TRBV7-2,NA,TGTGCCAGCAGCCGTTCGACAGGCACAGATACGCAGTATTTT,CASSRSTGTDTQYF
NA,TRBJ2-6,TRBV28,NA,TGTGCCATCCGGGGGCAGGATTACTCTGGGGCCAACGTCCTGACTTTC,CAIRGQDYSGANVLTF
NA,TRBJ2-3,TRBV9,NA,TGTGCCAGCAGCGAGCCCCCGGCGGGACGCACAGATACGCAGTATTTT,CASSEPPAGRTDTQYF
NA,TRBJ2-7,TRBV10-3,NA,TGTGCCATCAGCGCCGAGTACGAGCAGTACTTC,CAISAEYEQYF
NA,TRBJ1-1,TRBV2,TRBD1,TGTGCCACCCGGGACAGTTTACCCACTGAAGCTTTCTTT,CATRDSLPTEAFF
few,TRBJ2-3,TRBV20-1,NA,TGCAGTGCTAGATCTACGGAGGGGACAGATACGCAGTATTTT,CSARSTEGTDTQYF
NA,TRBJ1-2,TRBV6-5,NA,TGTGCCAGCAGTTTAAGTTCTAACTATGGCTACACCTTC,CASSLSSNYGYTF
few,TRBJ1-2,TRBV29-1,NA,TGCAGCGTTGAAGATCTTGGCTTTGTGTCAGGGTGGGAATATGGCTACACCTTC,CSVEDLGFVSGWEYGYTF
NA,TRBJ2-3,TRBV7-9,TRBD2,TGTGCCAGCAGCCCTGGTCCAGCGGGAGTAGGAGGATACGCGTATTTT,CASSPGPAGVGGYAYF
NA,TRBJ1-6,TRBV6-1,TRBD1,TGTGCCAGCAGTGAAATTACAGGGGGCAGCGGTTCACCCCTCCACTTT,CASSEITGGSGSPLHF
NA,TRBJ1-1,TRBV27,NA,TGTGCCAGCAGACTCCTCCGGGGGGTCGCGGACACTGAAGCTTTCTTT,CASRLLRGVADTEAFF
many,TRBJ1-1,TRBV9,NA,TGTGCCAGCAGCTTAGGGATCGTTGGGACTGAAGCTTTCTTT,CASSLGIVGTEAFF
NA,TRBJ2-3,TRBV6-2/TRBV6-3,NA,TGTGCCAGCAGTAAACTAGCAGATACGCAGTATTTT,CASSKLADTQYF
few,TRBJ1-2,TRBV4-2,TRBD1,TGTGCCAGCAGCCGAGTACCTGACAGGGAGGTCCATGGCGGCTACACCTTC,CASSRVPDREVHGGYTF
NA,TRBJ2-2,TRBV20-1,NA,TGCAGTGCTAGCCAAGACACCGGGGAGCTGTTTTTT,CSASQDTGELFF
once,TRBJ1-5,TRBV20-1,NA,TGCAGTGCTAGTGTATCTTCTAGGGGCAATCAGCCCCAGCATTTT,CSASVSSRGNQPQHF
NA,TRBJ2-2,TRBV7-3,NA,TGTGCCAGCAGCACCGGGACCTCCGCGAACACCGGGGAGCTGTTTTTT,CASSTGTSANTGELFF
NA,TRBJ2-3,TRBV27,TRBD2,TGTGCCAGCAGACGACTAGCGGGGCACACAGATACGCAGTATTTT,CASRRLAGHTDTQYF
NA,TRBJ1-5,TRBV2,NA,TGTGCCAGCAGAGACGGTAATAGCAATCAGCCCCAGCATTTT,CASRDGNSNQPQHF
NA,TRBJ1-5,TRBV20-1,TRBD1,TGCAGTACTAGGGGGCGGGGGGCAAATCAGCCCCAGCATTTT,CSTRGRGANQPQHF
once,TRBJ2-4,TRBV2,TRBD2,TGTGTCAGCACCAGAAACGGCCTAGCGGGAGACATTCAGTACTTC,CVSTRNGLAGDIQYF
NA,TRBJ2-3,TRBV12-3/TRBV12-4,NA,TGTGCCAGCAGTGACGGCATGCCGAGCGCTGATACGCAGTATTTT,CASSDGMPSADTQYF
NA,TRBJ2-7,TRBV7-9,NA,TGTGCCAGCAGCTTGGGGCGGGGTAGCCACACGAGCGGGCAGTACTTC,CASSLGRGSHTSGQYF
NA,TRBJ2-3,TRBV5-1,NA,TGCGCCAGCATCTTGCTGTTAGCTGTTCCCCAGTATTTT,CASILLLAVPQYF
NA,TRBJ2-5,TRBV20-1,NA,TGCAGTGCCCACCCGAGGGATTGGGAGACCCAGTACTTC,CSAHPRDWETQYF
NA,TRBJ1-1,TRBV7-9,NA,TGTGCCAGCAGCCCGCGGCGACAGATGAACACTGAAGCTTTCTTT,CASSPRRQMNTEAFF
NA,TRBJ2-5,TRBV3-1,NA,TGTGCCAGCAGCCAAGGGGCCTCTCGGGAGACCCAGTACTTC,CASSQGASRETQYF
NA,TRBJ1-2,TRBV27,TRBD1,TGTGCCAGCAGTTCGAGGACAGGGTCGGGCTACACCTTC,CASSSRTGSGYTF
NA,TRBJ1-6,TRBV2,NA,TGTGCCAGCGGGCCTAGACAGAGATCCTATAATTCACCCCTCCACTTT,CASGPRQRSYNSPLHF
few,TRBJ2-1,TRBV30,TRBD2,TGTGCCTGGAGTGGAGCGGGAGGAGGGGATGAGCAGTTCTTC,CAWSGAGGGDEQFF
NA,TRBJ2-7,TRBV7-9,TRBD1,TGTGCCAGCAGCTACCAGAGACAGGGATTGGGCGAGCAGTACTTC,CASSYQRQGLGEQYF
NA,TRBJ2-7,TRBV18,NA,TGTGCCAGCTCACCAATTTCTAGCTGGAGCGACGAGCAGTACTTC,CASSPISSWSDEQYF
many,TRBJ2-7,TRBV6-6,NA,TGTGCCAGCAGTTACAACAGGGAGCCCTACGAGCAGTACTTC,CASSYNREPYEQYF
NA,TRBJ2-1,TRBV2,NA,TGTGCCAGCAGTGATGACGGTTGGGAGCAGTTCTTC,CASSDDGWEQFF
NA,TRBJ1-4,TRBV20-1,NA,TGCAGTGCTAGAGATTGGCAGGGTTCTAATGAAAAACTGTTTTTT,CSARDWQGSNEKLFF
NA,TRBJ2-5,TRBV24-1,TRBD1,TGTGCCACCAGTGATCGGACAGGGGAGGAGACCCAGTACTTC,CATSDRTGEETQYF
NA,TRBJ2-7,TRBV20-1,TRBD1,TGCAGTGCTAGCTCCGGGACAGGGTTCTACGAGCAGTACTTC,CSASSGTGFYEQYF
NA,TRBJ1-2,TRBV6-1,NA,TGTGCCAGCAGCGAGCCAGGGGCCTCCTATGGCTACACCTTC,CASSEPGASYGYTF
few,TRBJ2-3,TRBV7-2,NA,TGTGCCAGCAGCCCCCGGATGGGGCACAGATACGCGTATTTT,CASSPRMGHRYAYF
NA,TRBJ2-7,TRBV9,NA,TGTGCCAGCAGCGCAGGTAGGGGTTACGAGCAGTACTTC,CASSAGRGYEQYF
NA,TRBJ1-5,TRBV2,NA,TGTGCCAGCAGTGAATGGGGGCGGATCAATCAGCCCCAGCATTTT,CASSEWGRINQPQHF
few,TRBJ2-3,TRBV20-1,NA,TGCAGTGCTGCCGAGCTATACACAGATACGCAGTATTTT,CSAAELYTDTQYF
NA,TRBJ1-5,TRBV11-1,NA,TGTGCCAGCAGCTCTGGGAACAATCAGCCCCAGCATTTT,CASSSGNNQPQHF
NA,TRBJ2-1,TRBV2,NA,TGTGCCAGCAGGGGCAGCTCTTCCTACAATGAGCAGTTCTTC,CASRGSSSYNEQFF
NA,TRBJ2-7,TRBV7-9,NA,TGTGCCAGCAGCTCCTTGAGGAACACCTACGAGCAGTACTTC,CASSSLRNTYEQYF
NA,TRBJ2-7,TRBV6-2/TRBV6-3,TRBD1,TGTGCCAGCAGTTACTCTGGACAGGGGCGCGAGCAGTACTTC,CASSYSGQGREQYF